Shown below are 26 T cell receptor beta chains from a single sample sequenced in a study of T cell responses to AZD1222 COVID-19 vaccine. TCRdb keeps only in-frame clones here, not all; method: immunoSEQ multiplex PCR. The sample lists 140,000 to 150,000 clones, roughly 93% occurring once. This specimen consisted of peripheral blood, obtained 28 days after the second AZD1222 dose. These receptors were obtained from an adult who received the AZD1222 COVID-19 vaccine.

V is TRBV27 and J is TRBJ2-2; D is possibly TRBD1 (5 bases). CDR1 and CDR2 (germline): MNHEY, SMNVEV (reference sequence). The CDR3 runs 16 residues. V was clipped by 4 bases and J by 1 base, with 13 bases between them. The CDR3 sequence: CASSSFQTENTGELFF. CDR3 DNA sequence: TGTGCCAGCAGTTCGTTTCAGACAGAGAACACCGGGGAGCTGTTTTTT.

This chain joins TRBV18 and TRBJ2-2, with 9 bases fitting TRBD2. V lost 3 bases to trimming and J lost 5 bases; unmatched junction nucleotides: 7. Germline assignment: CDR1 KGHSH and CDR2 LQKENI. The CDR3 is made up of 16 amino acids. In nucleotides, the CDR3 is TGTGCCAGCTCACCCCGTAGCGGGAGCTTTACCGGGGAGCTGTTTTTT. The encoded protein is CASSPRSGSFTGELFF. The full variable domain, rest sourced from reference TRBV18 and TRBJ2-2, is NAGVMQNPRHLVRRRGQEARLRCSPMKGHSHVYWYRQLPEEGLKFMVYLQKENIIDESGMPKERFSAEFPKEGPSILRIQQVVRGDSAAYFCASSPRSGSFTGELFFGEGSRLTVL.

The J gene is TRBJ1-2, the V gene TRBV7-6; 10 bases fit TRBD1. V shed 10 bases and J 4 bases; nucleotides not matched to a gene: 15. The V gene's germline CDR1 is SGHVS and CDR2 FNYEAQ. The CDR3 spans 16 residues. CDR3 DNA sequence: TGTGCCAAGACCGGGACAGGGGCCGGGGTTGGCTATGGCTACACCTTC. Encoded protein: CAKTGTGAGVGYGYTF.

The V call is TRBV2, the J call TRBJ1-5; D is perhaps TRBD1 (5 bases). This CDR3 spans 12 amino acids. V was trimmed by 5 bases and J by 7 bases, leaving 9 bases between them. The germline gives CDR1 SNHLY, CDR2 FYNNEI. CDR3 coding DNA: TGTGCCAGCAGTTTACAGGTCCAGCCCCAGCATTTT. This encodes CASSLQVQPQHF.

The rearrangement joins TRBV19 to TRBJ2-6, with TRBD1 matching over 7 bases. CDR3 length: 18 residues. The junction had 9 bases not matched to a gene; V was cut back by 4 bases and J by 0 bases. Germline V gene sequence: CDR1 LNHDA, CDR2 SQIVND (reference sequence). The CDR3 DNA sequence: TGTGCCAGTAGTAACAAGACAGGGTTAGACTCTGGGGCCAACGTCCTGACTTTC. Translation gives CASSNKTGLDSGANVLTF.

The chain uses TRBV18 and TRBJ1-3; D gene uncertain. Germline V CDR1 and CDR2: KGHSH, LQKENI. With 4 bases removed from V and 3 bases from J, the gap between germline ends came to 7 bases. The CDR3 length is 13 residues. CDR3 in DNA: TGTGCCAGCTCACAATCTCTTGGAAACACCATATATTTT. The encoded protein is CASSQSLGNTIYF. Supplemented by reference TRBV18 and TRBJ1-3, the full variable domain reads NAGVMQNPRHLVRRRGQEARLRCSPMKGHSHVYWYRQLPEEGLKFMVYLQKENIIDESGMPKERFSAEFPKEGPSILRIQQVVRGDSAAYFCASSQSLGNTIYFGEGSWLTVV.

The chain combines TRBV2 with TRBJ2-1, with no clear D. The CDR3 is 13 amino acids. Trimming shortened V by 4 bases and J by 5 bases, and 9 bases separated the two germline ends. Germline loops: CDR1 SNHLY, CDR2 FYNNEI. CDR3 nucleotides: TGTGCCAGCAGTGTCGATAACAACAATGAGCAGTTCTTC. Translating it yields CASSVDNNNEQFF.

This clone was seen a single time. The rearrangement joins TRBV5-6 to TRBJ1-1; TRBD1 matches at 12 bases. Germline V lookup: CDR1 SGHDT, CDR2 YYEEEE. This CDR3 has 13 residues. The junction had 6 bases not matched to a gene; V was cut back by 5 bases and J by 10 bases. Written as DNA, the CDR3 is TGTGCCAGCAGGGGACAGGGGGCTCCGGGAGCTTTCTTT. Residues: CASRGQGAPGAFF.

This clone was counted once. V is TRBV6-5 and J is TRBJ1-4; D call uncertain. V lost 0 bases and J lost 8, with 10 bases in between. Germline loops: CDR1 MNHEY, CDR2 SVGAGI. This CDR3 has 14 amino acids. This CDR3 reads CASSYSFSHEKLFF. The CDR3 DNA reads TGTGCCAGCAGTTACTCATTCAGCCACGAAAAACTGTTTTTT.

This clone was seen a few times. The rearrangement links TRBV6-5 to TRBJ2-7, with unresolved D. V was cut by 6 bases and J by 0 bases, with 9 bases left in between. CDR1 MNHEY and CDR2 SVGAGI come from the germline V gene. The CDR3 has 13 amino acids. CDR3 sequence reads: CASRTGYSYEQYF. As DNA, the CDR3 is TGTGCCAGCAGGACCGGTTACTCCTACGAGCAGTACTTC.

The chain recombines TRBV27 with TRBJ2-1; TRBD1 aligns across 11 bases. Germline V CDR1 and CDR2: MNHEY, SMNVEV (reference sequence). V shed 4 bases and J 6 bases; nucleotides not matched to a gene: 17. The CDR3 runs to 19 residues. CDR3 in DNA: TGTGCCAGCAGTTATCGGACAGGGGGCTGGCCCCGGGGAGGCAATGAGCAGTTCTTC. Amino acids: CASSYRTGGWPRGGNEQFF.

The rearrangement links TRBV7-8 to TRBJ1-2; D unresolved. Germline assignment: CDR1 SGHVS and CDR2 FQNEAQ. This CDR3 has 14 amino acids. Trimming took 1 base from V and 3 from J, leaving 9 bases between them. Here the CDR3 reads CASSLGGRDYGYTF. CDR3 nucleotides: TGTGCCAGCAGCTTAGGAGGCCGCGACTATGGCTACACCTTC. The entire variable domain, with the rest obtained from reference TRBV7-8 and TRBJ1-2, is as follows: GAGVSQSPRYKVAKRGQDVALRCDPISGHVSLFWYQQALGQGPEFLTYFQNEAQLDKSGLPSDRFFAERPEGSVSTLKIQRTQQEDSAVYLCASSLGGRDYGYTFGSGTRLTVV.

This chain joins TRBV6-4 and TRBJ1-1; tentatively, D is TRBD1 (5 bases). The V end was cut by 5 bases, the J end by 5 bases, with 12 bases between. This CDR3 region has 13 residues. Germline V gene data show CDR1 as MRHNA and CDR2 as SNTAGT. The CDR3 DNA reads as TGTGCCAGCAGTCCAATGGGGGGGACTGAAGCTTTCTTT. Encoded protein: CASSPMGGTEAFF.

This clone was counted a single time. CDR3 amino acids: CASIQGLQETQYF. In DNA, the CDR3 is TGTGCCAGTATACAGGGCCTCCAAGAGACCCAGTACTTC. The V and J genes are TRBV2 and TRBJ2-5, with D possibly being TRBD1 (6 bases). V lost 9 bases and J lost 1, with 12 bases in between. This CDR3 contains 13 residues. Per the germline V gene, CDR1 is SNHLY and CDR2 is FYNNEI.

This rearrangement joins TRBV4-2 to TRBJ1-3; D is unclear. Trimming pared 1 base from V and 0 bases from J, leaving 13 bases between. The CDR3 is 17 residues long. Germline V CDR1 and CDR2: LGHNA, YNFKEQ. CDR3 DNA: TGTGCCAGCAGCCAAGTAGCCCCAGCGAACTCTGGAAACACCATATATTTT. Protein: CASSQVAPANSGNTIYF.

The CDR3: CASSLPGQGSGYTF. The CDR3 nucleotides are TGTGCCAGTAGCCTCCCGGGACAGGGTTCTGGCTACACCTTC. This rearrangement joins TRBV19 to TRBJ1-2; 9 nucleotides agree with TRBD1. This CDR3 is built from 14 residues. CDR1 LNHDA and CDR2 SQIVND come from the germline V gene (reference sequence). Trimming cost V 6 bases and J 7 bases; bases outside gene matches: 9.

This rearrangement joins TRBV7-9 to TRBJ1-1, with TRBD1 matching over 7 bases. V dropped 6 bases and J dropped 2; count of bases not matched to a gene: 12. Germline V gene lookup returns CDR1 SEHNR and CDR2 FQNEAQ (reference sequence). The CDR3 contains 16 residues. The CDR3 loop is CASRPRGGQANTEAFF. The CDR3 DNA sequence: TGTGCCAGCAGGCCCAGGGGGGGGCAGGCCAACACTGAAGCTTTCTTT.

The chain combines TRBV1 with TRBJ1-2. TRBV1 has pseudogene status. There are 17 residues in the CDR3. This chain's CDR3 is CTSSPRTLAKLNYGYTF. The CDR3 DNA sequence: TGCACCAGCAGCCCGCGGACCCTCGCCAAGCTTAACTATGGCTACACCTTC.

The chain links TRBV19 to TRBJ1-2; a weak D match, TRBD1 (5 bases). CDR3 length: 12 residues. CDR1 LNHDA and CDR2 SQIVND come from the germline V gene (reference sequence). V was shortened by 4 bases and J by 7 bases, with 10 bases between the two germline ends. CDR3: CASSTGLGGYTF. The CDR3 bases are TGTGCCAGTAGTACAGGGTTGGGTGGCTACACCTTC.

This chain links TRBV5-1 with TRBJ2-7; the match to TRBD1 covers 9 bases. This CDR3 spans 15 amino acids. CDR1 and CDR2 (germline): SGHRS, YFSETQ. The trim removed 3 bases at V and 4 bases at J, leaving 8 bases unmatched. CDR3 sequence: CASSSGQGVSYEQYF. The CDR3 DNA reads TGCGCCAGCAGCTCGGGACAGGGAGTCTCATACGAGCAGTACTTC.

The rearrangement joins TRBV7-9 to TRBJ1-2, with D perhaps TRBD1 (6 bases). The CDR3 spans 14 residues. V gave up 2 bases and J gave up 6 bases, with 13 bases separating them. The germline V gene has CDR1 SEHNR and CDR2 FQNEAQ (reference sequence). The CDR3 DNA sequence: TGTGCCAGCAGCTTATCCGGGACAAATGATGGCTACACCTTC. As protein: CASSLSGTNDGYTF.

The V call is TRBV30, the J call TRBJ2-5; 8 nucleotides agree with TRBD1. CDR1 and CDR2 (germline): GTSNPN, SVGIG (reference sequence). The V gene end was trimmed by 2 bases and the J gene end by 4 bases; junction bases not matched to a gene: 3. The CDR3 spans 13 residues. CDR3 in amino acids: CAWSRDRRETQYF. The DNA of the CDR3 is TGTGCCTGGAGTCGGGACAGGCGAGAGACCCAGTACTTC.

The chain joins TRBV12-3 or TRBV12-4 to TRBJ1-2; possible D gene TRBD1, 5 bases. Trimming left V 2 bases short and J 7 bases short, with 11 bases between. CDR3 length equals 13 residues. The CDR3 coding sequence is TGTGCCAGCAGTTTACGAGAGAGGGGTGGCTACACCTTC. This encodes CASSLRERGGYTF.

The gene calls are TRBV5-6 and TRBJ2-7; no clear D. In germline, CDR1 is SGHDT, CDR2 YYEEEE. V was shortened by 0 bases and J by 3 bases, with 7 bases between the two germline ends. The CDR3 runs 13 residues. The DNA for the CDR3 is TGTGCCAGCAGCTTGGTTGACGTCTACGAGCAGTACTTC. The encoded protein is CASSLVDVYEQYF.

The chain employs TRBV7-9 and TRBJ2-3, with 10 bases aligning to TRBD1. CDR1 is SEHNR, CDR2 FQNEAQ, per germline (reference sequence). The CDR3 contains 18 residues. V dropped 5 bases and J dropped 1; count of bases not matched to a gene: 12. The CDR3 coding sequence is TGTGCCAGCAGCGATGCCCGATGGGGGACAGGGGGCACAGATACGCAGTATTTT. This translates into CASSDARWGTGGTDTQYF.

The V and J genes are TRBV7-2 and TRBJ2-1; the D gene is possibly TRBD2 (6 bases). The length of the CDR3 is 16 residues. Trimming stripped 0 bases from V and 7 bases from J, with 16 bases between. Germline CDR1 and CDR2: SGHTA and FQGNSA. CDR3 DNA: TGTGCCAGCAGCTTAGCAGGTGGCGGGACCTTAAATGAGCAGTTCTTC. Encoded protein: CASSLAGGGTLNEQFF.